These 28 T cell receptor beta chains came from one sample sequenced in a study of regulatory T cells in long-lasting Graves disease. In building TCR beta libraries, iRepertoire HTBI primers were used together with Arm-PCR of CDR3 regions. Using its own MiXCR run on the multiplex PCR reads, TCRdb lists one record per CDR3 protein. Here the sample spans approximately 360,000 distinct CDR3 sequences, 12% being singletons. Described time point: newly diagnosed GD, antithyroid drugs for less than 3 months. The authors made the TCR library using RNA they extracted from PBMCs. The data also belong to a second study, concerning T cells in Graves' hyperthyroidism and ophthalmopathy.

The sample here was peripheral blood mononuclear cells (PBMCs), taken at new diagnosis, from a patient treated with antithyroid drugs. The receptor set was obtained from a woman aged 18-35 years with Graves disease.

This clonotype was picked up a small number of times. The chain couples TRBV7-9 to TRBJ2-1, with 8 bases identical to TRBD1. The V and J ends lost 4 bases and 4 bases, in that order; junction bases with no gene match: 9. Germline V lookup: CDR1 SEHNR, CDR2 FQNEAQ (reference sequence). CDR3 size: 16 residues. CDR3 protein: CASSSGQDLMYNEQFF. The CDR3 DNA is TGTGCCAGCAGCTCGGGACAGGACTTAATGTACAATGAGCAGTTCTTC.

This clonotype has at least ten counts. The chain is built from TRBV19 and TRBJ1-1, with 7 bases identical to TRBD1. V lost 9 bases to trimming and J lost 4 bases; unmatched junction nucleotides: 11. The CDR3 sequence is 14 residues long. Looked up from germline, CDR1 is LNHDA and CDR2 is SQIVND (reference sequence). The CDR3 DNA reads as TGTGCCAGCAATCACAGGGGCTGGGGCACTGAAGCTTTCTTT. It encodes CASNHRGWGTEAFF.

In its sample, this clonotype was seen many times. The chain uses TRBV15 and TRBJ2-1, with no clear D. Germline-derived CDR1 and CDR2 are LNHNV and YYDKDF (reference sequence). The V gene lost 1 base and the J gene lost 0 bases, with 7 bases spanning the gap. This CDR3 region has 15 residues. The DNA for the CDR3 is TGTGCCACCAGCAGAGCGGGCAGCTCCTACAATGAGCAGTTCTTC. Translation: CATSRAGSSYNEQFF.

This clonotype was observed at least ten times. The J gene is TRBJ2-1, the V gene TRBV28, with 7 bases lining up with TRBD1. The CDR3 length is 15 residues. J lost 5 bases, V lost 4 bases, and 8 bases had no gene match. Germline loops: CDR1 MDHEN, CDR2 SYDVKM. The CDR3 DNA reads as TGTGCCAGCAGTTACCCCGGACAGGCAGACAATGAGCAGTTCTTC. This encodes CASSYPGQADNEQFF.

This clonotype was seen at least ten times. The J gene is TRBJ2-5, the V gene TRBV15, with 12 nucleotides matching TRBD1. This CDR3 is built from 16 residues. Trimming took 1 base from V and 5 from J; bases not matched to a gene: 5. CDR1 and CDR2 from the germline V gene are LNHNV and YYDKDF (reference sequence). For the CDR3, the DNA is TGTGCCACCAGCAGAGCCCGTGGGACAGGGGGCGAGACCCAGTACTTC. Translating gives CATSRARGTGGETQYF.

Many counts were recorded for this clonotype. The rearrangement links TRBV7-9 to TRBJ2-1; 9 bases line up with TRBD2. The CDR3 runs to 19 residues. CDR1 and CDR2 (germline): SEHNR, FQNEAQ (reference sequence). V dropped 3 bases and J dropped 1; count of bases not matched to a gene: 13. The CDR3 reads CASSFPNWVAGGSYNEQFF. CDR3 nucleotides: TGTGCCAGCAGCTTCCCAAACTGGGTTGCGGGAGGGTCCTACAATGAGCAGTTCTTC.

This clonotype was counted many times. The chain couples TRBV6-1 to TRBJ1-5; the match to TRBD1 covers 7 bases. V shed 6 bases and J 3 bases; nucleotides not matched to a gene: 8. Germline V gives CDR1 MNHNS, CDR2 SASEGT. The CDR3 consists of 15 residues. The DNA for the CDR3 is TGTGCCAGCAGCCGAACAGGGGCCCCCAATCAGCCCCAGCATTTT. Its translation: CASSRTGAPNQPQHF.

This clonotype came up a few times. A much larger clone is a single base away; this may be a read error. The chain joins TRBV6-5 to TRBJ1-5, with D unresolved. The CDR3 has 16 amino acids. In germline, CDR1 is MNHEY, CDR2 SVGAGI. The CDR3 reads CAGSYSIPYSNQPQHF. The CDR3 DNA reads as TGTGCCGGCAGTTACTCGATCCCGTATAGCAATCAGCCCCAGCATTTT.

About this clonotype: This may be a read error: a much more frequent sequence differs by one nucleotide. This chain uses TRBV20-1 with TRBJ2-7, with D possibly TRBD2 on 6 matching bases. CDR3 length: 14 residues. Trimming removed 4 bases at V and 0 bases at J, with 13 bases between. From germline, CDR1 is DFQATT and CDR2 SNEGSKA (reference sequence). The CDR3 DNA sequence: TGCAGTGCTAAAGGTAGCGGAAGCTCCTACGAGCAGTACTTC. Translation gives CSAKGSGSSYEQYF.

The CDR3 loop is CASSLQGPYEQYF. DNA of the CDR3: TGTGCCAGCAGTCTACAGGGTCCCTACGAGCAGTACTTC. V is TRBV6-1 and J is TRBJ2-7; D possibly corresponds to TRBD1 (6 bases). Trimming shortened V by 5 bases and J by 2 bases, and 10 bases separated the two germline ends. The CDR3 spans 13 residues. Germline V gene data show CDR1 as MNHNS and CDR2 as SASEGT.

The chain recombines TRBV7-2 with TRBJ2-7; 7 bases line up with TRBD1. J was trimmed by 5 bases and V by 2 bases; bases with no gene match: 9. Germline CDR1 is SGHTA and CDR2 is FQGNSA. The CDR3 covers 15 residues. CDR3 loop: CASSLISTGADEQYF. The CDR3 DNA reads as TGTGCCAGCAGCTTAATTTCAACAGGGGCTGACGAGCAGTACTTC.

The sample holds many counts of this clonotype. V is TRBV29-1 and J is TRBJ2-4; 7 positions match TRBD2. The germline V gene has CDR1 SQVTM and CDR2 ANQGSEA. The V and J ends lost 5 bases and 5 bases, in that order; junction bases with no gene match: 6. CDR3 length: 13 amino acids. The CDR3 DNA sequence: TGCAGCGTTAGGCGGGAGATCGAAAACATTCAGTACTTC. Translation: CSVRREIENIQYF.

This chain joins TRBV29-1 and TRBJ2-2, with a possible D match to TRBD1 (6 bases). This CDR3 contains 15 residues. Trimming took 1 base from V and 0 from J, leaving 9 bases between them. The germline V gene encodes CDR1 SQVTM and CDR2 ANQGSEA. For the CDR3, the DNA is TGCAGCGTTGAAGTTCAGGGGTCGAACACCGGGGAGCTGTTTTTT. It is translated as CSVEVQGSNTGELFF.

This clonotype was counted at least ten times. V gene TRBV2 combines with J gene TRBJ1-3; no reliable D call. CDR1 is SNHLY and CDR2 is FYNNEI in the germline V gene. This CDR3 is 15 amino acids long. V was cut by 5 bases and J by 2 bases, with 13 bases left in between. The CDR3 sequence: CASSRDMGTGNTIYF. CDR3 DNA sequence: TGTGCCAGCAGTCGGGATATGGGGACTGGAAACACCATATATTTT.

The sample holds many counts of this clonotype. V gene TRBV20-1 combines with J gene TRBJ2-7; 10 positions match TRBD2. The V segment lost 3 bases and the J segment 6 bases; nucleotides outside the gene matches: 8. The CDR3 covers 14 residues. Germline values: CDR1 DFQATT, CDR2 SNEGSKA (reference sequence). The CDR3 loop reads CSASTLAGVVEQYF. The DNA for the CDR3 is TGCAGTGCTAGCACTCTAGCGGGAGTTGTCGAGCAGTACTTC.

This clonotype appeared many times. The rearrangement links TRBV2 to TRBJ1-1; 7 bases agree with TRBD1. With 8 bases clipped from V and 6 bases from J, the junction kept 6 bases outside the gene matches. The CDR3 contains 12 residues. Germline CDR1 SNHLY, CDR2 FYNNEI. The CDR3 loop is CASQTGTPEAFF. CDR3 nucleotide sequence: TGTGCCAGCCAGACAGGGACGCCTGAAGCTTTCTTT. Variable domain in full (rest from reference TRBV2 and TRBJ1-1): EPEVTQTPSHQVTQMGQEVILRCVPISNHLYFYWYRQILGQKVEFLVSFYNNEISEKSEIFDDQFSVERPDGSNFTLKIRSTKLEDSAMYFCASQTGTPEAFFGQGTRLTVV.

There are a few counts of this clonotype. The rearrangement uses TRBV6-1 and TRBJ1-2, with D hard to call. This CDR3 is 15 amino acids long. V lost 7 bases, J lost 4 bases, and 19 bases lay in between. The germline V gene has CDR1 MNHNS and CDR2 SASEGT. The CDR3 sequence: CASTPREFVVYGYTF. The CDR3 DNA is TGTGCCAGCACCCCAAGAGAATTCGTGGTCTATGGCTACACCTTC.

This clonotype was found many times. This chain connects TRBV6-2 or TRBV6-3 to TRBJ2-1; 9 bases align to TRBD1. The trim removed 4 bases at V and 4 bases at J, leaving 8 bases unmatched. The germline gives CDR1 MNHEY, CDR2 SVGEGT. The CDR3 has 16 amino acids. DNA of the CDR3: TGTGCCAGCAGTTCCCCGGGACAGGGAACTTACAATGAGCAGTTCTTC. Amino acid sequence: CASSSPGQGTYNEQFF.

The rearrangement links TRBV11-2 to TRBJ1-1, with 7 bases aligning to TRBD1. This CDR3 has 14 amino acids. Unmatched junction bases numbered 12, after V lost 5 bases and J lost 9 bases. Germline V CDR1 and CDR2: SGHAT, FQNNGV. In nucleotides, the CDR3 is TGTGCCAGCAGCCCGAAGCCCGACAGGGTTCAAGCTTTCTTT. Amino acid sequence: CASSPKPDRVQAFF.

This clonotype appeared many times. The genes are TRBV15 and TRBJ1-1, with no clear D. The CDR3 is made up of 14 amino acids. V gave up 1 base and J gave up 7 bases, with 13 bases separating them. The germline CDR1 and CDR2 sequences are LNHNV and YYDKDF (reference sequence). The CDR3 sequence: CATSRGGTAIEAFF. The CDR3 coding sequence is TGTGCCACCAGCAGAGGGGGTACAGCGATTGAAGCTTTCTTT.

Many counts were recorded for this clonotype. The genes are TRBV2 and TRBJ2-3; D might be TRBD1 (5 bases). The CDR3 sequence is 14 residues long. V gave up 4 bases and J gave up 1 base, with 9 bases separating them. Germline CDR1 reads SNHLY; CDR2 reads FYNNEI. CDR3 amino acids: CASSVPRGTDTQYF. The CDR3 DNA reads TGTGCCAGCAGTGTGCCCAGGGGCACAGATACGCAGTATTTT.

The sample holds many counts of this clonotype. J is TRBJ1-2 and V is TRBV20-1; D possibly corresponds to TRBD1 (5 bases). Germline V gene sequence: CDR1 DFQATT, CDR2 SNEGSKA (reference sequence). Trimming cost V 3 bases and J 5 bases, with 13 bases left between them. CDR3 length: 13 residues. The CDR3 here is CSASKAGKYGYTF. The CDR3 DNA follows: TGCAGTGCTAGCAAAGCAGGGAAGTATGGCTACACCTTC.

This clonotype occurred a few times. The chain links TRBV4-1 to TRBJ1-2; no clear D. The germline CDR1 and CDR2 sequences are MGHRA and YSYEKL. Trimming stripped 0 bases from V and 8 bases from J, with 4 bases between. The CDR3 consists of 11 residues. The CDR3 region has the DNA TGCGCCAGCAGCCAAGAGTTGGGCTACACCTTC. Translating it yields CASSQELGYTF.

This clonotype was detected ten times or more. The chain links TRBV30 to TRBJ1-1, with D hard to call. The germline V gene has CDR1 GTSNPN and CDR2 SVGIG (reference sequence). The CDR3 has 15 amino acids. The V gene lost 1 base and the J gene lost 1 base, with 13 bases spanning the gap. The CDR3 DNA reads as TGTGCCTGGAGTGGGGAATGGGCCCCGAACACTGAAGCTTTCTTT. Translation gives CAWSGEWAPNTEAFF.

This clonotype was observed many times. The chain joins TRBV30 to TRBJ1-2; 8 nucleotides line up with TRBD1. The CDR3 loop spans 12 amino acids. Germline CDR1 is GTSNPN and CDR2 is SVGIG (reference sequence). Trimming removed 5 bases from V and 3 bases from J; junction bases left unmatched: 2. The CDR3 nucleotides are TGTGCCTGGGGACAGGGTGACTATGGCTACACCTTC. As protein: CAWGQGDYGYTF.

This clonotype was counted between two and nine times. The chain links TRBV24-1 to TRBJ2-7; either TRBD1 or TRBD2 may supply D (5 bases each). The V and J ends lost 0 bases and 2 bases respectively, with 13 bases between them. Per germline, CDR1 KGHDR and CDR2 SFDVKD. The CDR3 has 16 amino acids. The CDR3 bases are TGTGCCACCAGTGATTTGCCGGGACCGGGACCCTACGAGCAGTACTTC. Protein: CATSDLPGPGPYEQYF.

Only a few counts were recorded for this clonotype. The chain couples TRBV6-5 to TRBJ2-7, with 7 bases that match TRBD2. CDR3 size: 16 residues. The trim removed 0 bases at V and 1 base at J, leaving 6 bases unmatched. CDR1 and CDR2 (germline): MNHEY, SVGAGI. DNA for the CDR3: TGTGCCAGCAGTTACTCTTCTAGCGGTTCTTCCTACGAGCAGTACTTC. Translating gives CASSYSSSGSSYEQYF.

This clonotype was seen many times. J is TRBJ1-1 and V is TRBV5-1; 11 nucleotides line up with TRBD1. This CDR3 contains 16 residues. Per the germline V gene, CDR1 is SGHRS and CDR2 is YFSETQ. The V segment lost 4 bases and the J segment 7 bases; nucleotides outside the gene matches: 12. CDR3 sequence: CASSGDRGDDVNEAFF. Here the CDR3 DNA reads TGCGCCAGCAGCGGGGACAGGGGGGACGATGTGAATGAAGCTTTCTTT.